This passage covers 19 T cell receptor beta chains from one sample sequenced in a study of blood T cell repertoires in COVID-19. Generated by immunoSEQ multiplex PCR, the TCRdb table keeps only in-frame clones and is missing some. This table has 300,000 or so clones, about 85% appearing once. The sample was PBMCs or T cells enriched from blood (not recorded which). All receptors derive from a woman aged 30 to 39 who had recovered from COVID-19.

A single count supports this clone. This chain links TRBV3-1 (or the pseudogene TRBV3-2) with TRBJ2-2; 7 nucleotides align to TRBD2. J was trimmed by 4 bases and V by 4 bases; bases with no gene match: 6. The CDR3 has 15 amino acids. The germline V gene has CDR1 LGHDT and CDR2 YNNKEL (reference sequence). The CDR3 DNA sequence: TGTGCCAGCAGCCCGGGAGCGGGGCGCACCGGGGAGCTGTTTTTT. Translating it yields CASSPGAGRTGELFF.

The rearrangement uses TRBV29-1 and TRBJ1-5; D may be TRBD1 (5 bases). V was shortened by 2 bases and J by 2 bases, with 10 bases between the two germline ends. The V gene's germline CDR1 is SQVTM and CDR2 ANQGSEA. This CDR3 spans 14 amino acids. CDR3 DNA sequence: TGCAGCGTTGAATGGGCGGGGGGCAATCAGCCCCAGCATTTT. Translating gives CSVEWAGGNQPQHF.

The chain carries TRBV9 and TRBJ2-3, with a possible D match to TRBD1 (6 bases). Germline assignment: CDR1 SGDLS and CDR2 YYNGEE. V lost 4 bases to trimming and J lost 4 bases, with 16 bases between them. The CDR3 covers 15 residues. CDR3 sequence: CASSPTEGVSDTQYF. The DNA for the CDR3 is TGTGCCAGCAGCCCCACAGAGGGGGTTTCAGATACGCAGTATTTT.

The chain links TRBV19 to TRBJ1-4; 9 bases are a match to TRBD1. The CDR3 is 16 residues long. Germline values: CDR1 LNHDA, CDR2 SQIVND (reference sequence). The J segment lost 2 bases and the V segment lost 4 bases, leaving 5 bases of the junction unmatched. The CDR3 reads CASSTTGGATNEKLFF. The CDR3, as DNA: TGTGCCAGTAGTACAACAGGGGGCGCCACTAATGAAAAACTGTTTTTT.

The V call is TRBV19, the J call TRBJ2-3, with D unresolved. The CDR3 has 13 amino acids. CDR1 and CDR2 (germline): LNHDA, SQIVND (reference sequence). V lost 2 bases and J 6 bases, leaving 9 bases between the germline ends. DNA for the CDR3: TGTGCCAGTAGTATACAGTCCCTGGATACGCAGTATTTT. Translating gives CASSIQSLDTQYF.

The rearrangement uses TRBV10-3 and TRBJ1-5; 7 bases are shared with TRBD1. This CDR3 contains 14 residues. Germline V gene lookup returns CDR1 ENHRY and CDR2 SYGVKD. The J segment lost 3 bases and the V segment lost 10 bases, leaving 9 bases of the junction unmatched. The CDR3 region has the DNA TGTGCCACAAGGACAGGAGTAATCAATCAGCCCCAGCATTTT. It is translated as CATRTGVINQPQHF.

The chain uses TRBV19 and TRBJ2-7, with 8 bases matching TRBD2. Germline V gene lookup returns CDR1 LNHDA and CDR2 SQIVND (reference sequence). V lost 5 bases to trimming and J lost 0 bases; unmatched junction nucleotides: 3. The CDR3 is 14 residues long. This chain's CDR3 is CASSSGGSSYEQYF. The DNA of the CDR3 is TGTGCCAGTAGTTCGGGGGGGAGCTCCTACGAGCAGTACTTC.

This sequence joins TRBV2 and TRBJ2-7, with a tentative D call TRBD2 (6 bases). V was clipped by 1 base and J by 4 bases, with 14 bases between them. Germline CDR1 SNHLY, CDR2 FYNNEI. This CDR3 contains 15 residues. CDR3 protein: CASSEGRGDLYEQYF. CDR3 DNA: TGTGCCAGCAGTGAAGGGAGGGGAGACCTATACGAGCAGTACTTC. The full variable domain, rest sourced from reference TRBV2 and TRBJ2-7, is EPEVTQTPSHQVTQMGQEVILRCVPISNHLYFYWYRQILGQKVEFLVSFYNNEISEKSEIFDDQFSVERPDGSNFTLKIRSTKLEDSAMYFCASSEGRGDLYEQYFGPGTRLTVT.

The chain employs TRBV3-1 (or the pseudogene TRBV3-2) and TRBJ2-1; the D is unclear. V lost 4 bases, J lost 0 bases, and 7 bases lay in between. The V gene's germline CDR1 is LGHDT and CDR2 YNNKEL (reference sequence). CDR3 length: 14 residues. In DNA, the CDR3 is TGTGCCAGCAGCCCCGGTGGCTCCTACAATGAGCAGTTCTTC. It encodes CASSPGGSYNEQFF.

V is TRBV9 and J is TRBJ2-3, with TRBD2 matching 10 bases. Looked up from germline, CDR1 is SGDLS and CDR2 is YYNGEE. This CDR3 comprises 14 residues. After removal of 7 bases from V and 5 bases from J, the junction contained 7 bases not matched to a gene. The CDR3 DNA follows: TGTGCCAGCGGAAGCGGGGGGGCCGGAGATACGCAGTATTTT. Amino acid sequence: CASGSGGAGDTQYF. The full variable domain, with the rest looked up from reference TRBV9 and TRBJ2-3, is DSGVTQTPKHLITATGQRVTLRCSPRSGDLSVYWYQQSLDQGLQFLIQYYNGEERAKGNILERFSAQQFPDLHSELNLSSLELGDSALYFCASGSGGAGDTQYFGPGTRLTVL.

CDR3 in DNA: TGTGCCAGCAGCCTGGGGATAGCGGGCTACACCTTC. Its translation: CASSLGIAGYTF. The chain uses TRBV7-8 and TRBJ1-2; D is uncertain. V was cut by 5 bases and J by 8 bases, with 12 bases left in between. CDR3 size: 12 residues. Germline V gene lookup returns CDR1 SGHVS and CDR2 FQNEAQ.

The V gene is TRBV5-4, the J gene TRBJ1-2; D remains unclear. Germline-derived CDR1 and CDR2 are SGHNT and YYREEE (reference sequence). Deletions cut 3 bases from V and 2 bases from J, with 5 bases between. The CDR3 contains 12 residues. The CDR3 spells CASSSENYGYTF. The CDR3, as DNA: TGTGCCAGCAGCTCAGAAAACTATGGCTACACCTTC. Based on the CDR3 plus reference TRBV5-4 and TRBJ1-2, the full variable domain is ETGVTQSPTHLIKTRGQQVTLRCSSQSGHNTVSWYQQALGQGPQFIFQYYREEENGRGNFPPRFSGLQFPNYSSELNVNALELDDSALYLCASSSENYGYTFGSGTRLTVV.

This rearrangement joins TRBV5-1 to TRBJ1-2; the D is unclear. CDR1 and CDR2 (germline): SGHRS, YFSETQ. The CDR3 contains 13 residues. V lost 1 base and J 8 bases, leaving 12 bases between the germline ends. CDR3 coding DNA: TGCGCCAGCAGCTTGATTCGGGAGGGAGGCTACACCTTC. Translation gives CASSLIREGGYTF. Together with reference TRBV5-1 and TRBJ1-2, the CDR3 gives the full variable domain: KAGVTQTPRYLIKTRGQQVTLSCSPISGHRSVSWYQQTPGQGLQFLFEYFSETQRNKGNFPGRFSGRQFSNSRSEMNVSTLELGDSALYLCASSLIREGGYTFGSGTRLTVV.

For this clone: At one end the junction does not follow the germline gene, possibly because of a read error. The chain combines TRBV7-7 with TRBJ2-6, with 8 bases aligning to TRBD2. The CDR3 is made up of 17 amino acids. CDR1 is SSHAT, CDR2 FNYEAQ, per germline (reference sequence). CDR3 residues: CASSLLAGGSGANVLTF. In DNA form, the CDR3 reads TGTGCTAGCAGCTTACTGGCGGGGGGCTCTGGGGCCAACGTCCTGACTTTC.

The V and J genes are TRBV3-1 (or the pseudogene TRBV3-2) and TRBJ1-5; D is perhaps TRBD1 (5 bases). V was trimmed by 7 bases and J by 7 bases, leaving 17 bases between them. From germline, CDR1 is LGHDT and CDR2 YNNKEL (reference sequence). This CDR3 comprises 14 residues. CDR3 amino acids: CASNRFQGLQPQHF. CDR3 in DNA: TGTGCCAGCAATCGGTTTCAGGGTCTACAGCCCCAGCATTTT.

In this sample, this clone turned up a few times. V usage is TRBV6-5 and J usage is TRBJ1-2, with D unclear. The germline V and J ends were trimmed by 0 bases and 5 bases, with 7 bases remaining between them. Per germline, CDR1 MNHEY and CDR2 SVGAGI. This CDR3 comprises 13 residues. DNA of the CDR3: TGTGCCAGCAGTTACTCTGGGGAGTATGGCTACACCTTC. Its translation is CASSYSGEYGYTF.

This rearrangement joins TRBV6-2 or TRBV6-3 to TRBJ2-1; 13 bases align to TRBD2. Per the germline V gene, CDR1 is MNHEY and CDR2 is SVGEGT. This CDR3 region has 15 residues. J gave up 7 bases and V 6 bases, and 6 bases lay outside the gene matches. CDR3 amino acids: CASSPTSGGANEQFF. DNA for the CDR3: TGTGCCAGCAGCCCTACTAGCGGGGGGGCAAATGAGCAGTTCTTC.

This rearrangement joins TRBV29-1 to TRBJ1-1; possibly TRBD1 for D (5 bases). This CDR3 spans 11 amino acids. Between the trimmed V and J ends, which lost 4 bases and 4 bases, there was a span of 7 bases. Germline CDR1 and CDR2: SQVTM and ANQGSEA. CDR3 sequence reads: CSVVQGTEAFF. The DNA for the CDR3 is TGCAGCGTTGTTCAGGGCACTGAAGCTTTCTTT.

This clone was seen only once. The V gene is TRBV7-2, the J gene TRBJ1-6, with TRBD1 matching over 10 bases. V shed 5 bases and J 3 bases; nucleotides not matched to a gene: 4. CDR1 is SGHTA, CDR2 FQGNSA, per germline. The CDR3 runs to 16 residues. The CDR3 region is CASSPRTGGYNSPLHF. DNA for the CDR3: TGTGCCAGCAGCCCACGGACAGGGGGCTATAATTCACCCCTCCACTTT.